This record looks at one T cell receptor (beta chain) sequence and its context. Its antigen is as yet unknown. Assay runs were performed at deep level. Only in-frame clones appear in the TCRdb table, and some are missing; sequencing was by immunoSEQ multiplex PCR. This repertoire shows 90,000 to 130,000 clones, around 68% found once; its top ten account for roughly a quarter. The data were taken from a study of shared clonotypes between healthy human individuals. Findings and caveats of the study: At large depth, rarefaction still showed sorted-subset sequencing to be incomplete. A few donors showed sharing of about 4.7% of naive CD4 clonotypes. Naive subsets tended to show greater estimated richness than memory subsets.

Trimming removed 6 bases from V and 4 bases from J; junction bases left unmatched: 18. This CDR3 is built from 17 residues. Germline V gene data show CDR1 as SEHNR and CDR2 as FQNEAQ (reference sequence). Sequenced sample: memory CD8+ T cells sorted from blood. Subset indicated: CD45RO+ cells pooled with CCR7-negative TemRA cells. The chain employs TRBV7-9 and TRBJ2-7; 7 bases line up with TRBD1. The origin of this receptor is a woman aged 25 to 39 in good health. The CDR3 DNA follows: TGTGCCAGCAGAGGGGGCCACGTCGGGCCCACCCGATACGAGCAGTACTTC. Translation gives CASRGGHVGPTRYEQYF.